Listed here is a single T cell receptor (beta chain). Its specificity is unknown. Being one base from a much bigger clone, this may be a read error. The record originates from a study of identical twins. Study-wide results and limits: Monozygotic twin pairs showed more out-of-frame TCR alpha sharing than models estimated.

Each CDR3 protein is one row after TCRdb ran MiXCR on the 5' RACE reads. The profile covers 1,800,000 or so distinct CDR3 sequences, with 25% to 35% appearing a single time and about 0.27% taken by the ten largest. In germline, CDR1 is SQVTM, CDR2 ANQGSEA. V shed 3 bases and J shed 13 bases, with 13 bases lying between them. CDR3 length equals 11 residues. V and J are TRBV29-1 and TRBJ2-1; D call uncertain. The sample was cord blood. The source of this sequence is a newborn girl in good health. The CDR3 DNA reads TGCAGCGTTGAGGACGTAGAGACCCAGTTCTTC. The encoded protein is CSVEDVETQFF.